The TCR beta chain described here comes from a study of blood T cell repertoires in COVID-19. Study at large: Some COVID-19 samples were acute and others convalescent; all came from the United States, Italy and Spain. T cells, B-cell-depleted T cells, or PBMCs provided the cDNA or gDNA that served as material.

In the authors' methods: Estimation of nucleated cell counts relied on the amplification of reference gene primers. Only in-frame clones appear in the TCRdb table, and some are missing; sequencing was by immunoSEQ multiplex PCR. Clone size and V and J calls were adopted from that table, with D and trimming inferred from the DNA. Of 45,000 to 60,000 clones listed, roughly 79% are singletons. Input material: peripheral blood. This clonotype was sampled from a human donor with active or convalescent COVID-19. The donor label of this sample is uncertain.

CDR3 amino acids: CASSVLDGLNQPQHF. CDR3 nucleotides: TGTGCCAGCAGCGTATTGGACGGACTTAATCAGCCCCAGCATTTT. The V call is TRBV9, the J call TRBJ1-5; D gene uncertain. Germline V gene sequence: CDR1 SGDLS, CDR2 YYNGEE. The CDR3 spans 15 residues. V lost 1 base to trimming and J lost 4 bases, with 12 bases between them.